The clone carrying this TCR beta chain was seen at least ten times. Its antigen is not known. A 5'RACE template-switching step, the method used to make TCR cDNA, added a universal primer site and UMIs. TCRdb passed the 5' RACE reads through MiXCR, listing each CDR3 protein once. This sample has 250,000 or so distinct CDR3 sequences, with about 3.7% found just once. This specimen belongs to a study of T cells after yellow fever vaccination. Looking at the study overall: Preparation of the low-cell-number fractions used SMART-Seq v4 Ultra Low Input.

The length of the CDR3 is 14 residues. V shed 7 bases and J 1 base; nucleotides not matched to a gene: 4. Germline V gene data show CDR1 as PRHDT and CDR2 as FYEKMQ (reference sequence). Study-wide results and limits: Booster sampling recovered most clones from primary vaccination (less than 97% CD4, around 90% CD8).

The chain uses TRBV13 and TRBJ2-5; 9 bases are shared with TRBD2. The TCR was taken from a man between 18 and 35 years old who received the YFV17D yellow fever vaccine. The material sequenced was PBMCs, taken 15 days after the yellow fever booster vaccination. The CDR3 here is CASNRGGVQETQYF. The CDR3 coding sequence is TGTGCCAGCAACCGCGGGGGGGTCCAAGAGACCCAGTACTTC.